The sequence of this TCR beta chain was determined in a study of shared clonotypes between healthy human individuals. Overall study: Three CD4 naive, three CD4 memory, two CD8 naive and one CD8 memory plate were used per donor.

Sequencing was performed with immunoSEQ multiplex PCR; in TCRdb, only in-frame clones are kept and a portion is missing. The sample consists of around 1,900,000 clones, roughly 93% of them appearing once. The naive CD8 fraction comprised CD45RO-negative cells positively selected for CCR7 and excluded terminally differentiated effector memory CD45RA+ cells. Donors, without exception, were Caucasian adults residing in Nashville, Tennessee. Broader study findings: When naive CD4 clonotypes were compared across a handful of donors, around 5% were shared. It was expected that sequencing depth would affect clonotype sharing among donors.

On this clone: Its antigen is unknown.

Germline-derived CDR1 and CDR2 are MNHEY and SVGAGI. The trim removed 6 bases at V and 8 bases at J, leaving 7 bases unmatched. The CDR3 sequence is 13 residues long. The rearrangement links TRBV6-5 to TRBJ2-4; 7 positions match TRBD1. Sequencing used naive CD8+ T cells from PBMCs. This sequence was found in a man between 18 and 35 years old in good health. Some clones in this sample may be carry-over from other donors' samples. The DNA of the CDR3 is TGTGCCAGCAGAAGACAGGGACGTGACATTCAGTACTTC. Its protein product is CASRRQGRDIQYF.